The entry below gives a single TCR beta chain sequence along with its context. Its antigen remains unidentified. No quality values exist for individual bases; no much larger clone is one base distant. Participants in the prospective study were aged 18 to 89 years, lived in approximately 26 United States geographic areas, and enrolled through a virtual design. Cohort assignment in the prospective study relied on participant-reported clinical history from a screening survey and a study questionnaire. ImmuneRACE Cohort 3 recovered participants were defined by two consecutive negative NP/OP PCR tests, healthcare professional clearance, or symptom resolution. Mobile phlebotomists in the prospective study collected whole blood, serum and a nasopharyngeal or oropharyngeal swab from every participant. Over an approximately 2-month period, participants in the prospective study had the option of providing additional blood draws and questionnaires. Before DNA extraction, prospective study blood samples were shipped either frozen or at room temperature.

The entry originates in a study of blood T cell repertoires in COVID-19 (dated by TCRdb to 2019 to 2021). Study-wide context: Collaborator samples came from the United States, Italy and Spain and covered acute and convalescent phases of COVID-19. A freely available public database, intended as a resource for researchers studying the immune response to SARS-CoV-2, is where the repertoires were released. Where available, HLA class I and class II types were taken from metadata supplied by the sample provider and were not determined by assay-based typing. The sample metadata nearly always contained a de-identified subject ID, COVID-19 status, age in years and sex. Subjects who had been exposed to COVID-19, were actively infected with it, or had recovered from it provided the deeply sampled blood TCRbeta repertoires that made up the dataset. The material from the prospective study consisted of cDNA or gDNA derived from T cells, B-cell-depleted T cells, or PBMCs. Samples were obtained from the ongoing ImmuneRACE study (first 160 participants) and from 1,254 subjects provided by 6 global collaborators. The study at large found these results: How much clinical and demographic metadata was included differed by source and by participant, and the metadata was provided uncurated.

CDR1 and CDR2 were assigned from the germline V gene as ENHRY and SYGVKD. From the cysteine through the phenylalanine, the CDR3 covers 14 amino acids. Kept here is only the CDR3 DNA, which spans 42 bases and is read in frame from base 1. V gives up 3 bases and J gives up 0 bases, and the segment between their germline ends measures 9 bases. TCRbeta CDR3 regions were amplified from genomic DNA by means of the immunoSEQ Assay, a bias-controlled multiplex PCR. The original pipeline was this. The number of nucleated cells in each sample was estimated by amplification of reference gene primers within the assay. Sequence reads were collapsed and filtered to measure the absolute abundance of every unique TCRbeta CDR3 rearrangement. For each sample, productive Simpson clonality was calculated as the square root of Simpson's diversity index over productive rearrangements. The clones in this table, taken by TCRdb from immuneACCESS, are in-frame only. Not every clone is retained; where verified, under half of the shortfall comes from an unresolved V gene, and the cause of the rest is unknown. Clone size and V and J calls were adopted from that table, with D and trimming inferred from the DNA. This sample lists more than 300,000 clones; 85% to 90% were detected once. Around 9.3% of the sample rests with the top ten.

Material: PBMCs or T cells enriched from blood (not recorded which). This TCR was sampled from a woman aged 18-30 years who had recovered from COVID-19. This chain joins TRBV10-3 to TRBJ2-7; the D gene is perhaps TRBD1, from 5 matching bases. The base sequence is TGTGCCATCAGTGAAGGGGCCCTCTCCTACGAGCAGTACTTC. It translates to CAISEGALSYEQYF.